This is a list of T cell receptor beta chains from one sample in a study of blood T cells in healthy people across ages. One entry per CDR3 protein results from TCRdb running MiXCR on the 5' RACE reads. Among roughly 930,000 distinct CDR3 sequences listed, about 48% were seen once. The sample taken for sequencing was blood. Receptor source: a man aged 25-45 years in good health. Each CDR3 is given with its conserved first and last residue. D genes are given only for firm matches. The size entry is marked missing in some rows and otherwise reads once, few, many or a size class.

len: 15; d_gene: .; j_gene: TRBJ2-2; abundance: .; v_gene: TRBV6-1; CDR3nt: TGTGCCAGCAGTGAACAGGGTGGAGGGACCGGGGAGCTGTTTTTT; CDR3aa: CASSEQGGGTGELFF
len: 15; d_gene: .; j_gene: TRBJ2-3; abundance: .; v_gene: TRBV2; CDR3nt: TGTGCCAGCAGTGAATTTCCACAAGGGACAGATACGCAGTATTTT; CDR3aa: CASSEFPQGTDTQYF
len: 15; d_gene: .; j_gene: TRBJ1-5; abundance: .; v_gene: TRBV29-1; CDR3nt: TGCAGCGTTGAGATCGTCGGGGGTGGCAATCAGCCCCAGCATTTT; CDR3aa: CSVEIVGGGNQPQHF
len: 14; d_gene: .; j_gene: TRBJ2-7; abundance: few; v_gene: TRBV27; CDR3nt: TGTGCCAGCAGTTCGGGTTATTCAATCTACGAGCAGTACTTC; CDR3aa: CASSSGYSIYEQYF
len: 14; d_gene: TRBD2; j_gene: TRBJ2-3; abundance: once; v_gene: TRBV25-1; CDR3nt: TGTGCCAGCAGTGGAGCGGGGGTACTTGATACGCAGTATTTT; CDR3aa: CASSGAGVLDTQYF
len: 15; d_gene: TRBD1; j_gene: TRBJ2-5; abundance: few; v_gene: TRBV5-1; CDR3nt: TGCGCCAGCAGTGGGACAGGAGGCCCACAAGAGACCCAGTACTTC; CDR3aa: CASSGTGGPQETQYF
len: 19; d_gene: TRBD2; j_gene: TRBJ2-3; abundance: .; v_gene: TRBV10-3; CDR3nt: TGTGCCATCAGTGACCAAACCGGGACTAGCGGGGTTAGCACAGATACGCAGTATTTT; CDR3aa: CAISDQTGTSGVSTDTQYF
len: 12; d_gene: .; j_gene: TRBJ2-7; abundance: many; v_gene: TRBV7-9; CDR3nt: TGTGCCAGCAGCGTCTCGACCTACGAGCAGTACTTC; CDR3aa: CASSVSTYEQYF
len: 15; d_gene: .; j_gene: TRBJ1-4; abundance: many; v_gene: TRBV7-2; CDR3nt: TGTGCCAGCAGCTTGGGACTGGACCCTAATGAAAAACTGTTTTTT; CDR3aa: CASSLGLDPNEKLFF
len: 15; d_gene: .; j_gene: TRBJ2-5; abundance: .; v_gene: TRBV10-3; CDR3nt: TGTGCCATCAGTCCCCTGTTGGGGGCCGGTGAGACCCAGTACTTC; CDR3aa: CAISPLLGAGETQYF
len: 16; d_gene: .; j_gene: TRBJ2-1; abundance: few; v_gene: TRBV4-3; CDR3nt: TGCGCCAGCAGCCAAGATGTAACACCTCGTTACAATGAGCAGTTCTTC; CDR3aa: CASSQDVTPRYNEQFF
len: 13; d_gene: .; j_gene: TRBJ1-3; abundance: .; v_gene: TRBV24-1; CDR3nt: TGTGCCACCAGTGACCGTTCTGGAAACACCATATATTTT; CDR3aa: CATSDRSGNTIYF
len: 15; d_gene: .; j_gene: TRBJ1-5; abundance: few; v_gene: TRBV5-6; CDR3nt: TGTGCCAGCAGCTTTAGGGGCTATAGCAATCAGCCCCAGCATTTT; CDR3aa: CASSFRGYSNQPQHF
len: 13; d_gene: .; j_gene: TRBJ2-2; abundance: few; v_gene: TRBV5-1; CDR3nt: TGCGCCAGCGGGAGCGGGAACACCGGGGAGCTGTTTTTT; CDR3aa: CASGSGNTGELFF
len: 12; d_gene: .; j_gene: TRBJ2-2; abundance: .; v_gene: TRBV28; CDR3nt: TGTGCCAGCGGGAGATACACCGGGGAGCTGTTTTTT; CDR3aa: CASGRYTGELFF
len: 18; d_gene: TRBD2; j_gene: TRBJ2-1; abundance: .; v_gene: TRBV6-5; CDR3nt: TGTGCCAGCAGTTCTGCCGTAACCGGGACTAGCGGGGACAATGAGCAGTTCTTC; CDR3aa: CASSSAVTGTSGDNEQFF
len: 17; d_gene: TRBD2; j_gene: TRBJ2-1; abundance: .; v_gene: TRBV20-1; CDR3nt: TGCAGTGCTAGCGGCGCGGGGGGTATGCTATCCTACAATGAGCAGTTCTTC; CDR3aa: CSASGAGGMLSYNEQFF
len: 16; d_gene: TRBD2; j_gene: TRBJ2-3; abundance: few; v_gene: TRBV7-2; CDR3nt: TGTGCCAGCAGCCCACCGGGACTAGCGGGCCCAGATACGCAGTATTTT; CDR3aa: CASSPPGLAGPDTQYF
len: 17; d_gene: .; j_gene: TRBJ2-1; abundance: .; v_gene: TRBV24-1; CDR3nt: TGTGCCACCAGTGACGCCCTGGGGGGGGCCGCCTACAATGAGCAGTTCTTC; CDR3aa: CATSDALGGAAYNEQFF
len: 13; d_gene: .; j_gene: TRBJ2-1; abundance: .; v_gene: TRBV20-1; CDR3nt: TGCAGTGCTAGATCGGACCCCCACTATGAGCAGTTCTTC; CDR3aa: CSARSDPHYEQFF
len: 15; d_gene: .; j_gene: TRBJ1-4; abundance: .; v_gene: TRBV28; CDR3nt: TGTGCCAGCACCAACGGAGGGGGTGCTAATGAAAAACTGTTTTTT; CDR3aa: CASTNGGGANEKLFF
len: 14; d_gene: .; j_gene: TRBJ2-3; abundance: .; v_gene: TRBV5-6; CDR3nt: TGTGCCAGCAGCTTGAGAGGCTACACAGATACGCAGTATTTT; CDR3aa: CASSLRGYTDTQYF
len: 13; d_gene: .; j_gene: TRBJ2-3; abundance: .; v_gene: TRBV29-1; CDR3nt: TGCAGCGTCGGAGACACTTTGGGGGATACGCAGTATTTT; CDR3aa: CSVGDTLGDTQYF
len: 14; d_gene: .; j_gene: TRBJ2-3; abundance: once; v_gene: TRBV4-3; CDR3nt: TGCGCCAGCAGCCGAGGTCCAGGGTCAGATACGCAGTATTTT; CDR3aa: CASSRGPGSDTQYF
len: 15; d_gene: TRBD1; j_gene: TRBJ1-2; abundance: few; v_gene: TRBV9; CDR3nt: TGTGCCAGCAGCGCAAGGACAGGGGGCAAGGATGGCTACACCTTC; CDR3aa: CASSARTGGKDGYTF
len: 13; d_gene: TRBD1; j_gene: TRBJ2-1; abundance: few; v_gene: TRBV24-1; CDR3nt: TGTGCCACAAAAGGACAGGGTGGGGATGAGCAGTTCTTC; CDR3aa: CATKGQGGDEQFF
len: 12; d_gene: .; j_gene: TRBJ2-1; abundance: .; v_gene: TRBV6-6; CDR3nt: TGTGCCAGCAGGGAGACGCAGGGCGAGCAGTTCTTC; CDR3aa: CASRETQGEQFF
len: 19; d_gene: TRBD2; j_gene: TRBJ2-1; abundance: few; v_gene: TRBV7-9; CDR3nt: TGTGCCAGCAGCTTAGGAGTCCTAGCGGGTCCCGCGGGGTACAATGAGCAGTTCTTC; CDR3aa: CASSLGVLAGPAGYNEQFF
len: 18; d_gene: TRBD2; j_gene: TRBJ2-3; abundance: .; v_gene: TRBV29-1; CDR3nt: TGCAGCGTTGAATTTGGCGTGTCTAGCGGGGGGGCCTGGGATACGCAGTATTTT; CDR3aa: CSVEFGVSSGGAWDTQYF
len: 15; d_gene: .; j_gene: TRBJ2-2; abundance: .; v_gene: TRBV6-6; CDR3nt: TGTGCCAGCAGGCCCCCCCGGACTACTACCGGGGAGCTGTTTTTT; CDR3aa: CASRPPRTTTGELFF
len: 17; d_gene: TRBD2; j_gene: TRBJ2-1; abundance: .; v_gene: TRBV29-1; CDR3nt: TGCAGCGTTGAAGATCTTAGTAGCGGGGGTCTCGTCAATGAGCAGTTCTTC; CDR3aa: CSVEDLSSGGLVNEQFF
len: 15; d_gene: TRBD2; j_gene: TRBJ2-5; abundance: many; v_gene: TRBV20-1; CDR3nt: TGCAGTGCTAGAGATCGGGCTAGCGGCCAAGAGACCCAGTACTTC; CDR3aa: CSARDRASGQETQYF
len: 19; d_gene: .; j_gene: TRBJ2-1; abundance: once; v_gene: TRBV6-1; CDR3nt: TGTGCCAGCAGTGAAGAAACGACGGCTGGATATGGGTCCTACAATGAGCAGTTCTTC; CDR3aa: CASSEETTAGYGSYNEQFF
len: 15; d_gene: .; j_gene: TRBJ2-3; abundance: few; v_gene: TRBV6-2/TRBV6-3; CDR3nt: TGTGCCAGCAGTTACGGCGAGGTGGACGTGGATACGCAGTATTTT; CDR3aa: CASSYGEVDVDTQYF
len: 16; d_gene: TRBD1; j_gene: TRBJ1-5; abundance: .; v_gene: TRBV7-9; CDR3nt: TGTGCCAGCAGCTTAGGCCGGACAGGGGGCAATCAGCCCCAGCATTTT; CDR3aa: CASSLGRTGGNQPQHF
len: 17; d_gene: TRBD2; j_gene: TRBJ2-3; abundance: .; v_gene: TRBV4-1; CDR3nt: TGCGCCAGCAGCCAAGGTCTAGCGGGGGGACTCACAGATACGCAGTATTTT; CDR3aa: CASSQGLAGGLTDTQYF
len: 17; d_gene: TRBD2; j_gene: TRBJ2-3; abundance: .; v_gene: TRBV20-1; CDR3nt: TGCAGTGCTGAGGCGAGGTATAGCGGGGGGGCCCAAGATACGCAGTATTTT; CDR3aa: CSAEARYSGGAQDTQYF
len: 12; d_gene: .; j_gene: TRBJ2-5; abundance: .; v_gene: TRBV7-9; CDR3nt: TGTGCCAGCGGCGGAACAGCGGAGACCCAGTACTTC; CDR3aa: CASGGTAETQYF
len: 15; d_gene: .; j_gene: TRBJ2-3; abundance: .; v_gene: TRBV6-6; CDR3nt: TGTGCCAGCAGTTTCGACAGCCAGGGCACAGATACGCAGTATTTT; CDR3aa: CASSFDSQGTDTQYF
len: 14; d_gene: .; j_gene: TRBJ1-2; abundance: few; v_gene: TRBV11-2; CDR3nt: TGTGCCAGCAGCCCTTCAGCGGCATTCTATGGCTACACCTTC; CDR3aa: CASSPSAAFYGYTF
len: 16; d_gene: TRBD2; j_gene: TRBJ2-5; abundance: few; v_gene: TRBV6-2/TRBV6-3; CDR3nt: TGTGCCAGCAGTTCCTACGGGACTAGCTTGGGGGAGACCCAGTACTTC; CDR3aa: CASSSYGTSLGETQYF
len: 13; d_gene: .; j_gene: TRBJ1-2; abundance: .; v_gene: TRBV7-6; CDR3nt: TGTGCCAGCAGCTTAGCGGTTGACTATGGCTACACCTTC; CDR3aa: CASSLAVDYGYTF
len: 15; d_gene: TRBD2; j_gene: TRBJ2-7; abundance: .; v_gene: TRBV20-1; CDR3nt: TGCAGTGCTAGCGCAACTAGCGGGAGTACCTACGAGCAGTACTTC; CDR3aa: CSASATSGSTYEQYF
len: 18; d_gene: TRBD2; j_gene: TRBJ2-3; abundance: .; v_gene: TRBV11-2; CDR3nt: TGTGCCAGCAGCTTAGATTTATTGGCGCGGGGGAACACAGATACGCAGTATTTT; CDR3aa: CASSLDLLARGNTDTQYF